This TCR beta chain was retrieved from a study of OX40 agonist ivuxolimab in advanced cancers. The data were produced by immunoSEQ multiplex PCR, yet TCRdb's version contains in-frame clones alone and is incomplete. Here the sample spans 77,000 or so clones, just over 90% being singletons. V lost 3 bases to trimming and J lost 8 bases, with 13 bases between them. The germline V gene encodes CDR1 MDHEN and CDR2 SYDVKM. The CDR3 is 13 amino acids. The chain is built from TRBV28 and TRBJ1-2; D is possibly TRBD1 (6 bases). The starting material was CD4+ or CD8+ T cells sorted from blood, obtained in a trial of the OX40 agonist ivuxolimab. This receptor was taken from an adult with an advanced solid tumor such as melanoma, head and neck, liver or kidney cancer. CDR3 nucleotides: TGTGCCAGCAGTTTCTCAGGGGTTAGAGGCTACACCTTC. Translated: CASSFSGVRGYTF.